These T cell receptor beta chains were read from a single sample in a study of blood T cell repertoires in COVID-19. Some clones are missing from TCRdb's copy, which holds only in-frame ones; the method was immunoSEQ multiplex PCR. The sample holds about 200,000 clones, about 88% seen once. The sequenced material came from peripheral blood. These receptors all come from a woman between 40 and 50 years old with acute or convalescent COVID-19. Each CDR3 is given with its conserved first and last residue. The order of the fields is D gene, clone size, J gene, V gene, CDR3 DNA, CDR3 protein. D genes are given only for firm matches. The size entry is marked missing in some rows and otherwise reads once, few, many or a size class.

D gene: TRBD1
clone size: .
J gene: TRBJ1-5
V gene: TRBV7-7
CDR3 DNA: TGTGCCAGCAGCTTAGCGCATCGGGCACAGGGGAATGATCAGCCCCAGCATTTT
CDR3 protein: CASSLAHRAQGNDQPQHF

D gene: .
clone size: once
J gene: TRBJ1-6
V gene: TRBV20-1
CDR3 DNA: TGCAGTGCTGGCACCAATTCACCCCTCCACTTT
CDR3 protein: CSAGTNSPLHF

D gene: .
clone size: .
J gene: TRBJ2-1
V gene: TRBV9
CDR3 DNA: TGTGCCAGCAGCGTAGGTCCACCGGGCTCCTACAATGAGCAGTTCTTC
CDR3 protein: CASSVGPPGSYNEQFF

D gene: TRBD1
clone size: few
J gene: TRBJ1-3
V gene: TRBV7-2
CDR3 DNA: TGTGCCAGCAGCCATCCAGGGGGAGGAAACACCATATATTTT
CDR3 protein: CASSHPGGGNTIYF

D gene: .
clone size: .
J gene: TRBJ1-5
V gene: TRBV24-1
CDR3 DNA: TGTGCCACCTCACATTCTGATAGCAATCAGCCCCAGCATTTT
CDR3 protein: CATSHSDSNQPQHF

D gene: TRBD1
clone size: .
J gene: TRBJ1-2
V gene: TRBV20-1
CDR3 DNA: TGCAGTGCTAGTTCGACAGGGGGCCAGAGCTATGGCTACACCTTC
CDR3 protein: CSASSTGGQSYGYTF

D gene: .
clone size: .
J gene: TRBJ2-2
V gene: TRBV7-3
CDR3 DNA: TGTGCCAGCAGCCCCACGAGAGCAGGGGCCGGGGAGCTGTTTTTT
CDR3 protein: CASSPTRAGAGELFF

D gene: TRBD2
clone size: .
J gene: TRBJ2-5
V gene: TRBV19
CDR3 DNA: TGTGCCAGTGGGAGGGCGGGGGGCCACCAAGAGACCCAGTACTTC
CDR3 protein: CASGRAGGHQETQYF

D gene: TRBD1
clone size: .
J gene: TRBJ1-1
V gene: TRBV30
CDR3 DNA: TGTGCCTGGAGTGTACAGGGGTACACTGAAGCTTTCTTT
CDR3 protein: CAWSVQGYTEAFF

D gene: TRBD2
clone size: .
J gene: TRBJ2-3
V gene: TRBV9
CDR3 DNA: TGTGCCAGCAGCGCTGGGCAGGTAGCGGGGGGGCCTTGGGGCACAGATACGCAGTATTTT
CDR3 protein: CASSAGQVAGGPWGTDTQYF

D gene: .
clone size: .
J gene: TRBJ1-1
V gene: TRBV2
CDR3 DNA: TGTGCCAGCAGATGGTTGAGGGCTGACACTGAAGCTTTCTTT
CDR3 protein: CASRWLRADTEAFF

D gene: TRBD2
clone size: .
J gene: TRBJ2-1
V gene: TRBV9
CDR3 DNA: TGTGCCAGCAGCGACCGGACTAGCGGGGGTATTTTGGAAAATGAGCAGTTCTTC
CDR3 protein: CASSDRTSGGILENEQFF

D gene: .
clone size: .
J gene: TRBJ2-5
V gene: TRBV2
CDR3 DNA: TGTGCCAGCAGTGAAGCTCGGACAGCTAACCAAGAGACCCAGTACTTC
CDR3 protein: CASSEARTANQETQYF

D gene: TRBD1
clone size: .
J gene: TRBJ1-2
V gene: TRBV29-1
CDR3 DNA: TGCAGCGTTGGGTGGCCCGAGCCGGGACAGGGGTTCGGTGGCTACACCTTC
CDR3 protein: CSVGWPEPGQGFGGYTF

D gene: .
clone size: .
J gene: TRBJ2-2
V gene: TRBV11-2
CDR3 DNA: TGTGCCAGCAGCCCTCAAGGACTGGGCACCGGGGAGCTGTTTTTT
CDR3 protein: CASSPQGLGTGELFF

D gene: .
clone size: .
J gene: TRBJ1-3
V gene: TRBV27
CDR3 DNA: TGTGCCAGCAGTTGGTCGGGATCTGGAAACACCATATATTTT
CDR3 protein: CASSWSGSGNTIYF

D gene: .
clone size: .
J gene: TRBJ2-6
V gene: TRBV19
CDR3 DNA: TGTGCCAGTAGACAGGGCCCAGGGGCCAACGTCCTGACTTTC
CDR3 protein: CASRQGPGANVLTF

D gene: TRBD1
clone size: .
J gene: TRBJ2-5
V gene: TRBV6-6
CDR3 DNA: TGTGCCAGCAGTTTACACAGGGGTGGAGAGACCCAGTACTTC
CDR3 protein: CASSLHRGGETQYF

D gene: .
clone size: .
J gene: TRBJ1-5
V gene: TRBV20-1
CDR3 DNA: TGCAGTGCTGGACATCCCCAGCATTTT
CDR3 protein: CSAGHPQHF

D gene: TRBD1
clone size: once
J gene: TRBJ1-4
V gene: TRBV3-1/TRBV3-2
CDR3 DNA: TGTGCCAGCAGCTCCTACAGGGGGCGAGATGAAAAACTGTTTTTT
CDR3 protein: CASSSYRGRDEKLFF

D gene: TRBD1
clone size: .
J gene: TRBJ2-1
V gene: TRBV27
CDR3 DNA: TGTGCCGGAACGAGGGGGACAGATAAGTACAATGAGCAGTTCTTC
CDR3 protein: CAGTRGTDKYNEQFF

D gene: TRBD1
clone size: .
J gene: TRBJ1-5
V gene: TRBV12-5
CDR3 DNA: TGTGCTAGTGGTTTGGTTGTGGGGCAGGGGGTCTCTCAGCCCCAGCATTTT
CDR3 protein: CASGLVVGQGVSQPQHF

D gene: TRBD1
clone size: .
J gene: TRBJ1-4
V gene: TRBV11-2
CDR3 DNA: TGTGCCAGCAGCTTAGGGGACAGTCTTGCAACTAATGAAAAACTGTTTTTT
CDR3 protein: CASSLGDSLATNEKLFF

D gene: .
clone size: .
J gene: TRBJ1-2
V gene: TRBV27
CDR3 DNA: TGTGCCAGCAGTCCCACCCCCAGGGCAAGCTATGGCTACACCTTC
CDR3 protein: CASSPTPRASYGYTF

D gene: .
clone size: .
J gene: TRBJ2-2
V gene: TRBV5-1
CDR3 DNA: TGCGCCAGCAGCTCTTACAGGGCTGGTGGGGAGCTGTTTTTT
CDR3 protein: CASSSYRAGGELFF

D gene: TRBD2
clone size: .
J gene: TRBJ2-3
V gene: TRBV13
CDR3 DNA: TGTGCCAGCAGCCCCCGACTAGCGGGGATGGTCACAGATACGCAGTATTTT
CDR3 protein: CASSPRLAGMVTDTQYF

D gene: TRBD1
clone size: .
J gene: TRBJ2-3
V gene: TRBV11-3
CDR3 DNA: TGTGCCAGCAGTTCTCCGGGACAGGACTACACAGATACGCAGTATTTT
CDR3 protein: CASSSPGQDYTDTQYF

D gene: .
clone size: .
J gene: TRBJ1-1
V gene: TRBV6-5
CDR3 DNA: TGTGCCAGCAGCAACAGCCCCCTTGAGAACACTGAAGCTTTCTTT
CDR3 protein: CASSNSPLENTEAFF

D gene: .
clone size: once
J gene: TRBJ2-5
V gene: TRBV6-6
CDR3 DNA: TGTGCCAGCAGTTATATTCTAGATGGCTTGGAGACCCAGTACTTC
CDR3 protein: CASSYILDGLETQYF

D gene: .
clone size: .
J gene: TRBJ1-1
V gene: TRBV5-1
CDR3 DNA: TGCGCCAGCAGCTCGGGGGGTCGATCAAACACTGAAGCTTTCTTT
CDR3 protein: CASSSGGRSNTEAFF

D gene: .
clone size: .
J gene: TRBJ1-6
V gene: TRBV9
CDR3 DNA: TGTGCCAGCAGCGATCGGTATAATTCACCCCTCCACTTT
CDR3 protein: CASSDRYNSPLHF

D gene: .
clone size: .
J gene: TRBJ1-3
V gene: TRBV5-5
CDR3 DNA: TGTGCCAGCAGCTCCGACGGCCTCTACGGGGACACCATATATTTT
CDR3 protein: CASSSDGLYGDTIYF

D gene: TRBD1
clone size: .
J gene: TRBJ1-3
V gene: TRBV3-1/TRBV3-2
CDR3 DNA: TGTGCCAGCAGCCAAGAAAGGTTACAGGGGGCAGGAGGAAACACCATATATTTT
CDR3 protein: CASSQERLQGAGGNTIYF

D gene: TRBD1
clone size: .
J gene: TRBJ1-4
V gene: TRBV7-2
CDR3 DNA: TGTGCCAGCAGCTCTCGGACAGGAACTAATGAAAAACTGTTTTTT
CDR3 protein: CASSSRTGTNEKLFF

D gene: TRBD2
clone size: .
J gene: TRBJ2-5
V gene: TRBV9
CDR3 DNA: TGTGCCAGCAGCGGGCCAAGCGGGGGCTATGAGACCCAGTACTTC
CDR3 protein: CASSGPSGGYETQYF

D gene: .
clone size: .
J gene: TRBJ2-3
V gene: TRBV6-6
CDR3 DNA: TGTGCCAGCAGTTACTCGCGGGTAGACGTAACAGATACGCAGTATTTT
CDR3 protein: CASSYSRVDVTDTQYF

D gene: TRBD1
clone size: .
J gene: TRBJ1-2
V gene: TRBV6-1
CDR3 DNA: TGTGCCAGCAGTGATTGGACAGGGGGAGTCTATGGCTACACCTTC
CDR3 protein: CASSDWTGGVYGYTF

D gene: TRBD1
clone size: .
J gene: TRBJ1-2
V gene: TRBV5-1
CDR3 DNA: TGCGCCAGCAGCCCGTTGGACAGGGGCAACTATGGCTACACCTTC
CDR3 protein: CASSPLDRGNYGYTF

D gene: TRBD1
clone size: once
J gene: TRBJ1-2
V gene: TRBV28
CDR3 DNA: TGTGCCAGCAGTTCCCCCACGGGACAGCCCTATGGCTACACCTTC
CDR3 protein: CASSSPTGQPYGYTF

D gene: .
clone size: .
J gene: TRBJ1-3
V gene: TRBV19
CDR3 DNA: TGTGCCAGTAGCACAGGGTTCGGAAACACCATATATTTT
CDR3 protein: CASSTGFGNTIYF

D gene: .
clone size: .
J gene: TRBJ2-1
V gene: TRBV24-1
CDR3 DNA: TGTGCCACCAGTGACGCAGGGACCTACAATGAGCAGTTCTTC
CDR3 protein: CATSDAGTYNEQFF

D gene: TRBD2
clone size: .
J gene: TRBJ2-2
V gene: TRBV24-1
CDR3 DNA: TGTGCCACCAGTGCTGGAACTAGCGGTTACACCGGGGAGCTGTTTTTT
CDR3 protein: CATSAGTSGYTGELFF

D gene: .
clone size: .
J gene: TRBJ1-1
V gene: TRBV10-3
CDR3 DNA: TGTGCCATCAGGCCAGTGGGGGGGTGGGTGAACACTGAAGCTTTCTTT
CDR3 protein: CAIRPVGGWVNTEAFF

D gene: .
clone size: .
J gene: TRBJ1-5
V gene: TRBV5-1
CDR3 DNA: TGCGCCAGCAGCTTGGTGGCAGGGTATCAGCCCCAGCATTTT
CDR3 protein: CASSLVAGYQPQHF

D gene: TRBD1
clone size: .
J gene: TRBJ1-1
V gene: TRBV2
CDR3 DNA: TGTGCCAGCAGTGGTTGGGACAGCCTTGAAGCTTTCTTT
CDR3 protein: CASSGWDSLEAFF

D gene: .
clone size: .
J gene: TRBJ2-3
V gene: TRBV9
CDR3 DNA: TGTGCCAGCAGCGCATCCCCGGGGGTCAGCACAGATACGCAGTATTTT
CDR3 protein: CASSASPGVSTDTQYF

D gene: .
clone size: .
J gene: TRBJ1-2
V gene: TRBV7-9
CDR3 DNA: TGTGCCAGCAGCAACCTCGGGGGCTACACCTTC
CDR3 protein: CASSNLGGYTF

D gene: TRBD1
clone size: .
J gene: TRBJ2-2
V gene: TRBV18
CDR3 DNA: TGTGCCAGCTCACCAAGGGACAGGGGTCCCACGAACACCGGGGAGCTGTTTTTT
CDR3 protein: CASSPRDRGPTNTGELFF

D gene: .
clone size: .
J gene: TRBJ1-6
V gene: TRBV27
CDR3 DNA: TGTGCCAGCACCCCCTACAGGGATCGTTCACCCCTCCACTTT
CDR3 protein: CASTPYRDRSPLHF

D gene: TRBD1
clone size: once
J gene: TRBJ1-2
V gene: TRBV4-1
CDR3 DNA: TGCGCCAGCAGCCAAGGGGACAGGTTTCGCTTC
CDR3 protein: CASSQGDRFRF

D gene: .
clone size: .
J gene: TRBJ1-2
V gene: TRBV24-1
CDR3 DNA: TGTGCCACCAGTGAGGCAGGGCGAAATGGCTACACCTTC
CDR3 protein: CATSEAGRNGYTF

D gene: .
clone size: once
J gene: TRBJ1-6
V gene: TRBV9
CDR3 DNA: TGTGCCAGCAGCCTCCGGGACACCGACTATAATTCACCCCTCCACTTT
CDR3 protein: CASSLRDTDYNSPLHF

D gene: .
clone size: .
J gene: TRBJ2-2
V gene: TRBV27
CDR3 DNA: TGTGCCAGCAGTTTATCGATAGCTAACACCGGGGAGCTGTTTTTT
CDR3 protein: CASSLSIANTGELFF

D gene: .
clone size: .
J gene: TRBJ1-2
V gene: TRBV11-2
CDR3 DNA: TGTGCCAGCAGCCAACCTCCGGGGACTAACTATGGCTACACCTTC
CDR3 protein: CASSQPPGTNYGYTF

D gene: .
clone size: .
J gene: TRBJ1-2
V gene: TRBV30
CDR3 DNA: TGTGCCTGGACGCGCCCCCTTTTGGGGGGGGTACGTGGCTACACCTTC
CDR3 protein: CAWTRPLLGGVRGYTF

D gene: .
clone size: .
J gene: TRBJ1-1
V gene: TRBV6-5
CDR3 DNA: TGTGCCAGCAGTACGGTGGGGGGTACTGAAGCTTTCTTT
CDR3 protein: CASSTVGGTEAFF

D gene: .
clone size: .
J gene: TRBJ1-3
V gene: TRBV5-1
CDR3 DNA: TGCGCCAGCGGTGGGGGGAACGCTGGAAACACCATATATTTT
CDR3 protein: CASGGGNAGNTIYF